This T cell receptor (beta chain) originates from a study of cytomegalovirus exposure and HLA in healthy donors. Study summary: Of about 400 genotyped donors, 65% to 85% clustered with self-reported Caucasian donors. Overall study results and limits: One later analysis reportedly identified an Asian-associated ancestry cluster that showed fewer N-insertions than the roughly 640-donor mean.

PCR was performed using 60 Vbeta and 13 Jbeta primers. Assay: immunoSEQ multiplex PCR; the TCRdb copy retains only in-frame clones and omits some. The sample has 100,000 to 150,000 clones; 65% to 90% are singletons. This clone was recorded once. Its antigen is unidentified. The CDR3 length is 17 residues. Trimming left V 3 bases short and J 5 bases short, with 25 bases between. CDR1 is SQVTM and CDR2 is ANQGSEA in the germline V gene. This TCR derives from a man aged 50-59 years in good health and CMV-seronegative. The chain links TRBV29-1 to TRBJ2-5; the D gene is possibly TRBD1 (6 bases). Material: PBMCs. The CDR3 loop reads CSVEVPSQGPQGETQYF. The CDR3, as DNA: TGCAGCGTTGAGGTTCCATCACAGGGCCCTCAGGGGGAGACCCAGTACTTC.